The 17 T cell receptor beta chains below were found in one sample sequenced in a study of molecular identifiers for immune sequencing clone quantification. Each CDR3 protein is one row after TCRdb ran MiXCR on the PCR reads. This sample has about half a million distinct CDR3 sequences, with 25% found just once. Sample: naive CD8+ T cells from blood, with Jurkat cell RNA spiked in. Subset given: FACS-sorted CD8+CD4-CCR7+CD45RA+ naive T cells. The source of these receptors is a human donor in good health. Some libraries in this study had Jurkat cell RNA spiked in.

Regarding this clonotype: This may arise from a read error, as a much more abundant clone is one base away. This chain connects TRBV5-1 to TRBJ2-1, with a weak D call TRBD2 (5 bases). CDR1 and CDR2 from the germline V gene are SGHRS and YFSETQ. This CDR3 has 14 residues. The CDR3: CAGSLDAGPNEQFF. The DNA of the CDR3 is TGCGCCGGCAGCTTGGACGCGGGTCCCAATGAGCAGTTCTTC. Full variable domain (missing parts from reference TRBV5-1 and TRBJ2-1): KAGVTQTPRYLIKTRGQQVTLSCSPISGHRSVSWYQQTPGQGLQFLFEYFSETQRNKGNFPGRFSGRQFSNSRSEMNVSTLELGDSALYLCAGSLDAGPNEQFFGPGTRLTVL.

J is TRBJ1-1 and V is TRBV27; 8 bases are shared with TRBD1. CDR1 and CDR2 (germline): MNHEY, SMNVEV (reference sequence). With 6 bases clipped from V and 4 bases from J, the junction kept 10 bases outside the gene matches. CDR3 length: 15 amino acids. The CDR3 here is CASSYQAGGGTEAFF. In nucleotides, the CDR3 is TGTGCCAGCAGCTACCAGGCAGGGGGCGGCACTGAAGCTTTCTTT.

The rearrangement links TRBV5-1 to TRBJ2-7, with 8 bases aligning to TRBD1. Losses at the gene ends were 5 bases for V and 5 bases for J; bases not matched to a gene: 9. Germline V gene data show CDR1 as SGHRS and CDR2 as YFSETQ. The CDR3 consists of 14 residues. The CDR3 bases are TGCGCCAGCAGTCACCAGGACAGGGACCACGAGCAGTACTTC. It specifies CASSHQDRDHEQYF.

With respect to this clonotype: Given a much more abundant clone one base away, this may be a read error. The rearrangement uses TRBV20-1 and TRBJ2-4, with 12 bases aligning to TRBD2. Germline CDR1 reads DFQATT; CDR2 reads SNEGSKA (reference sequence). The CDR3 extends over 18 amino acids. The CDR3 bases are TGCAGTGCTAGAGTTCGGACTAGCGGGGACTTAGCCGAAAACATTCAGTACTTC. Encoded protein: CSARVRTSGDLAENIQYF.

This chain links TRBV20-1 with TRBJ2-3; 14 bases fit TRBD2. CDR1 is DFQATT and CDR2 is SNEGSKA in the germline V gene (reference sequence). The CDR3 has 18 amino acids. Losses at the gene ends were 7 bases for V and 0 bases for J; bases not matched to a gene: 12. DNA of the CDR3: TGCAGTGTTCCTCAAGGGACTAGCGGGAGTCGTAGCACAGATACGCAGTATTTT. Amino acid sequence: CSVPQGTSGSRSTDTQYF.

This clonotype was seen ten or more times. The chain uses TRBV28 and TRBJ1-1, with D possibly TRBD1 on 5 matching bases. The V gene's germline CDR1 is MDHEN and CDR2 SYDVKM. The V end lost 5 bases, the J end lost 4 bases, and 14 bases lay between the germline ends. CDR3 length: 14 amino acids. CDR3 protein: CASSRLAGGTEAFF. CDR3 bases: TGTGCCAGCAGTCGCCTGGCGGGGGGCACTGAAGCTTTCTTT.

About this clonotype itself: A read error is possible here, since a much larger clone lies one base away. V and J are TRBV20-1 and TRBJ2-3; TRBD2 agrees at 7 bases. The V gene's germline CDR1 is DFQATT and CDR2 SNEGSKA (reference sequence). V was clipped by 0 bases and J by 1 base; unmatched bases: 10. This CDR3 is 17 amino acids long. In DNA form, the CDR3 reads TGCAGTGCTAGAGATTCTGTACTAGCGCCCCGCACAGATACGCAGTATTTT. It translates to CSARDSVLAPRTDTQYF.

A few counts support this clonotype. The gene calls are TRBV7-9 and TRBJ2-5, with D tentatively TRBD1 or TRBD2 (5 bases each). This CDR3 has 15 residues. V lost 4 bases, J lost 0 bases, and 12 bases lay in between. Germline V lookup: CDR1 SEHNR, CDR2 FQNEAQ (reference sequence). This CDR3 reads CASSSPREYQETQYF. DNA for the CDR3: TGTGCCAGCAGCTCACCCAGGGAGTACCAAGAGACCCAGTACTTC.

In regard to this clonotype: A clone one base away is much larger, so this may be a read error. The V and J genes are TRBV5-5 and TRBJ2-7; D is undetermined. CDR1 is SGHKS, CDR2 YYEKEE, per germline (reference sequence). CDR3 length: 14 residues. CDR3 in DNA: TGTGTCAGCAGCTTGCGTGCCTCAACCTACGAGCAGTACTTC. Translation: CVSSLRASTYEQYF. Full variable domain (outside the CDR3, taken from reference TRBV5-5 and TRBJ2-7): DAGVTQSPTHLIKTRGQQVTLRCSPISGHKSVSWYQQVLGQGPQFIFQYYEKEERGRGNFPDRFSARQFPNYSSELNVNALLLGDSALYLCVSSLRASTYEQYFGPGTRLTVT.

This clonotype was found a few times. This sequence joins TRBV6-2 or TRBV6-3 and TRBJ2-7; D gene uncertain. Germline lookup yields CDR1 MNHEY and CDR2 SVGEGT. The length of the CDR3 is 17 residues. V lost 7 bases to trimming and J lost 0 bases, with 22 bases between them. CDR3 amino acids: CASIPRSGSLFSYEQYF. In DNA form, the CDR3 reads TGTGCCAGCATCCCACGGTCCGGCAGCCTATTCTCCTACGAGCAGTACTTC.

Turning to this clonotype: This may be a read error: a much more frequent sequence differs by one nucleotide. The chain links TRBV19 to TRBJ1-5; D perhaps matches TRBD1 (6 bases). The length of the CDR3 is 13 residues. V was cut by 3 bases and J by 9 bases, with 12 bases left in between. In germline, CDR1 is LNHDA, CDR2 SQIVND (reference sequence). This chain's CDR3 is CASSIFGGRPQHF. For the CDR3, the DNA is TGTGCCAGTAGTATCTTCGGGGGGCGGCCCCAGCATTTT.

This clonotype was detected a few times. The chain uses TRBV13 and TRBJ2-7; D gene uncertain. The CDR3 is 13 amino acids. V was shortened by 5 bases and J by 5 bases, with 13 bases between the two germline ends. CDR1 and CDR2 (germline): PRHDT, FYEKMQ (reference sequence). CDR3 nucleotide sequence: TGTGCCAGCAGCCCCAGTCGGCTAGACGAGCAGTACTTC. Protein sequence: CASSPSRLDEQYF.

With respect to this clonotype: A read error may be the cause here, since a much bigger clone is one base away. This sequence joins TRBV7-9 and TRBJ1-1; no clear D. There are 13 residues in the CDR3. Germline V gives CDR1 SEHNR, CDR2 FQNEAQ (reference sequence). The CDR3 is CASSLVLGPEASF. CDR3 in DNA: TGTGCCAGCAGCTTAGTCCTGGGCCCTGAAGCTTCCTTT. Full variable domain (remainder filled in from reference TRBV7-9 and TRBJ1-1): DTGVSQNPRHKITKRGQNVTFRCDPISEHNRLYWYRQTLGQGPEFLTYFQNEAQLEKSRLLSDRFSAERPKGSFSTLEIQRTEQGDSAMYLCASSLVLGPEASFGQGTRLTVV.

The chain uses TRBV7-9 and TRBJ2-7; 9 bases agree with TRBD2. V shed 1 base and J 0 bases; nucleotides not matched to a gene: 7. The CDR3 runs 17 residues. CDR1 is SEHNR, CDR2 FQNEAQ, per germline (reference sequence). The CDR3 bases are TGTGCCAGCAGCTTAGATCAGCGGGGGGCTAGCTCCTACGAGCAGTACTTC. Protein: CASSLDQRGASSYEQYF.

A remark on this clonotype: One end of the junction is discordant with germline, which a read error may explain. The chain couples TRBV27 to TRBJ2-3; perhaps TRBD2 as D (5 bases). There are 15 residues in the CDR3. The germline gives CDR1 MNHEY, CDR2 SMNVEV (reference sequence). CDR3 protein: CAGRPQLEVYDTQYF. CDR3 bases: TGTGCCGGCAGGCCCCAACTAGAGGTCTATGATACGCAGTATTTT.

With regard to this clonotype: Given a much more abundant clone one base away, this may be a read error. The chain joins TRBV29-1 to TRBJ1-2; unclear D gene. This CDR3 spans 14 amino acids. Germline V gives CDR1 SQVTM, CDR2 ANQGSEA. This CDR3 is CGVERSDLPHGYTF. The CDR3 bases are TGCGGCGTTGAAAGGTCAGACCTTCCCCATGGCTACACCTTC.

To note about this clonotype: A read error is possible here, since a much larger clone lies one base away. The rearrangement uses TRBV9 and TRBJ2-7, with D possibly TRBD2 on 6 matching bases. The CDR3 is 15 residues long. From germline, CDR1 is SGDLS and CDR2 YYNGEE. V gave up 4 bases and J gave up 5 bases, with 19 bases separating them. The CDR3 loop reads CASSPRGPAGHEQYF. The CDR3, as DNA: TGTGCCAGCAGCCCCAGAGGACCAGCGGGCCACGAGCAGTACTTC.